A single sample gave rise to the 13 T cell receptor beta chains below, sequenced in a study of CD8+ T cells in alopecia areata. RNA was extracted and reverse transcribed into cDNA as the sequencing template. Only in-frame clones appear in the TCRdb table, and some are missing; sequencing was by immunoSEQ multiplex PCR. The sample has some 150,000 clones, 45% to 55% seen once. The specimen was CD8+ T cells sorted from blood, collected at week 0. These TCRs come from a human donor with alopecia areata.

The chain employs TRBV29-1 and TRBJ2-5, with D unclear. This CDR3 comprises 13 residues. Germline assignment: CDR1 SQVTM and CDR2 ANQGSEA. Trimming pared 3 bases from V and 0 bases from J, leaving 8 bases between. CDR3 coding DNA: TGCAGCGTTGAGTCGGATTACCAAGAGACCCAGTACTTC. Protein: CSVESDYQETQYF.

As to this clone: Other DNA sequences from this sample encode an identical CDR3 as well. This chain joins TRBV5-1 and TRBJ2-3; 7 bases are shared with TRBD1. Germline V gene data show CDR1 as SGHRS and CDR2 as YFSETQ. The V segment lost 0 bases and the J segment 3 bases; nucleotides outside the gene matches: 4. The CDR3 has 15 amino acids. The CDR3 is CASSLGDRETDTQYF. The CDR3 DNA follows: TGCGCCAGCAGCTTGGGTGACAGGGAAACAGATACGCAGTATTTT.

About this clone: This sample includes further DNA sequences coding for the same CDR3. The rearrangement joins TRBV30 to TRBJ1-1, with unresolved D. Germline V gene lookup returns CDR1 GTSNPN and CDR2 SVGIG (reference sequence). This CDR3 spans 11 amino acids. Between the trimmed V and J ends, which lost 0 bases and 6 bases, there was a span of 5 bases. The chain's CDR3 is CAWSVGSEAFF. In nucleotides, the CDR3 is TGTGCCTGGAGTGTGGGTTCTGAAGCTTTCTTT.

The chain uses TRBV25-1 and TRBJ1-1, with a possible D match to TRBD1 (5 bases). The V and J ends lost 10 bases and 5 bases respectively, with 11 bases between them. The V gene's germline CDR1 is MGHDK and CDR2 SYGVNS. The CDR3 covers 11 residues. The CDR3 loop reads CATGAKTEAFF. The CDR3 region has the DNA TGTGCCACTGGGGCCAAGACTGAAGCTTTCTTT.

This clone occurred a few times. This chain uses TRBV15 with TRBJ1-1; a possible D gene is TRBD1 (6 bases). The CDR3 sequence is 15 residues long. Trimming took off 2 bases at V and 0 bases at J, with 10 bases between the two ends. The V gene's germline CDR1 is LNHNV and CDR2 YYDKDF (reference sequence). The CDR3: CATSRPQGMNTEAFF. DNA for the CDR3: TGTGCCACCAGCAGACCTCAGGGGATGAACACTGAAGCTTTCTTT.

This clone has just one count. The genes are TRBV9 and TRBJ2-2; the D gene is possibly TRBD1 (5 bases). This CDR3 has 20 residues. The germline V gene has CDR1 SGDLS and CDR2 YYNGEE. Trimming stripped 4 bases from V and 1 base from J, with 26 bases between. The CDR3 reads CASSPRQGQGSPKNTGELFF. The CDR3 coding sequence is TGTGCCAGCAGCCCTCGCCAAGGTCAGGGAAGCCCCAAGAACACCGGGGAGCTGTTTTTT.

The chain joins TRBV29-1 to TRBJ1-2, with D perhaps TRBD1 (5 bases). The CDR3 has 13 residues. Germline V gene data show CDR1 as SQVTM and CDR2 as ANQGSEA. The V and J ends lost 6 bases and 5 bases respectively, with 16 bases between them. The CDR3 here is CSVRVAGRYGYTF. The CDR3 DNA reads TGCAGCGTCCGGGTTGCAGGGCGGTATGGCTACACCTTC.

There are a few counts of this clone. V and J are TRBV13 and TRBJ1-1; TRBD1 is a possible D gene (5 bases). The germline gives CDR1 PRHDT, CDR2 FYEKMQ (reference sequence). This CDR3 contains 14 residues. The ends were cut back, 5 bases at V and 0 bases at J, with 10 bases in the middle. The CDR3 nucleotides are TGTGCCAGCAGCGAGGGACCGGTGAACACTGAAGCTTTCTTT. Residues: CASSEGPVNTEAFF.

The chain carries TRBV6-4 and TRBJ1-2, with a possible D match to TRBD1 (5 bases). Germline CDR1 is MRHNA and CDR2 is SNTAGT. The CDR3 consists of 14 residues. V dropped 6 bases and J dropped 2 bases, with 13 bases sitting between them. The CDR3 coding sequence is TGTGCCAGCAGGGCGGAGGAGGGGAACTATGGCTACACCTTC. Translated: CASRAEEGNYGYTF.

This clone has only a few counts. The chain uses TRBV29-1 and TRBJ2-7; D uncertain. The CDR3 consists of 10 residues. Germline-derived CDR1 and CDR2 are SQVTM and ANQGSEA. The ends were cut back, 6 bases at V and 6 bases at J, with 9 bases in the middle. The CDR3 nucleotides read TGCAGCGTCTTAAAAGGCGAGCAGTACTTC. Protein: CSVLKGEQYF.

This clone was observed a few times. Other DNA variants within this sample encode the same CDR3. V gene TRBV5-1 combines with J gene TRBJ1-1; 8 bases fit TRBD1. The CDR3 runs to 13 residues. Per the germline V gene, CDR1 is SGHRS and CDR2 is YFSETQ. V dropped 3 bases and J dropped 6; count of bases not matched to a gene: 4. The CDR3 sequence: CASSSDRVSEAFF. The CDR3 bases are TGCGCCAGCAGCTCGGACAGGGTTTCTGAAGCTTTCTTT. The complete variable domain, with remaining parts taken from reference TRBV5-1 and TRBJ1-1, reads KAGVTQTPRYLIKTRGQQVTLSCSPISGHRSVSWYQQTPGQGLQFLFEYFSETQRNKGNFPGRFSGRQFSNSRSEMNVSTLELGDSALYLCASSSDRVSEAFFGQGTRLTVV.

CDR3 residues: CASSVTGGPTGELFF. The CDR3 region has the DNA TGTGCCAGCAGCGTGACGGGGGGGCCCACCGGGGAGCTGTTTTTT. J is TRBJ2-2 and V is TRBV9, with 8 bases lining up with TRBD2. This CDR3 is built from 15 residues. J was trimmed by 4 bases and V by 2 bases; bases with no gene match: 4. Looked up from germline, CDR1 is SGDLS and CDR2 is YYNGEE. The entire variable domain, with the rest obtained from reference TRBV9 and TRBJ2-2, is as follows: DSGVTQTPKHLITATGQRVTLRCSPRSGDLSVYWYQQSLDQGLQFLIQYYNGEERAKGNILERFSAQQFPDLHSELNLSSLELGDSALYFCASSVTGGPTGELFFGEGSRLTVL.

V gene TRBV27 combines with J gene TRBJ2-7; D is ambiguous. Germline loops: CDR1 MNHEY, CDR2 SMNVEV (reference sequence). With 9 bases removed from V and 4 bases from J, the gap between germline ends came to 13 bases. The CDR3 is 12 residues long. The CDR3 DNA reads as TGTGCCAGTGGGCGGTTGGGGTACGAGCAGTACTTC. This sequence encodes CASGRLGYEQYF.